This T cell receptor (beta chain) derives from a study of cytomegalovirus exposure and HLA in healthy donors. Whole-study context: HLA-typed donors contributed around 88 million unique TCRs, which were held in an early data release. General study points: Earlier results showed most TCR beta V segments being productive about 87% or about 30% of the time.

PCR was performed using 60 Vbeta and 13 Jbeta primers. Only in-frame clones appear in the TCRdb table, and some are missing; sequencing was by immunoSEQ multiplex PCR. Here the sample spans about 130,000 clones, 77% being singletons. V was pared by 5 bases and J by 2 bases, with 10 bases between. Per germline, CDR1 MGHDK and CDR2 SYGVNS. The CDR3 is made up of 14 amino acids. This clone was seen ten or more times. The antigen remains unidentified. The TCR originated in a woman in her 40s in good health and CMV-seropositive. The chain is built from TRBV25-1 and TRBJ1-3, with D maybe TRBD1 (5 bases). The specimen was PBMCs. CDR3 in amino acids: CASSRGLAGNTIYF. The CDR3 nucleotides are TGTGCCAGCAGTCGGGGGTTAGCTGGAAACACCATATATTTT. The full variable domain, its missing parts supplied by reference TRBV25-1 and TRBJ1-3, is EADIYQTPRYLVIGTGKKITLECSQTMGHDKMYWYQQDPGMELHLIHYSYGVNSTEKGDLSSESTVSRIRTEHFPLTLESARPSHTSQYLCASSRGLAGNTIYFGEGSWLTVV.